The subject of this entry is one TCR beta chain. This sample stems from a study of blood T cell repertoires in COVID-19. Study-wide context: PBMCs, B-cell-depleted T cells, or T cells were the source of the cDNA or gDNA that made up the material.

Followed over time, Seattle patients had been enrolled while infection was active. How the authors handled the data: Scientists estimated how many nucleated cells there were by amplifying reference gene primers. Only in-frame clones appear in the TCRdb table, and some are missing; sequencing was by immunoSEQ multiplex PCR. V, J and clone size were drawn from that table, and D and trimming were deduced from the DNA. Of about 180,000 clones listed, approximately 83% are singletons. The V end lost 4 bases, the J end lost 5 bases, and 18 bases lay between the germline ends. The length of the CDR3 is 15 residues. Germline loops: CDR1 SGHRS, CDR2 YFSETQ.

This clonotype was sampled from a woman in her thirties or forties with COVID-19, enrolled during active disease. Sequencing was performed on peripheral blood. This chain connects TRBV5-1 to TRBJ1-2, with D possibly being TRBD1 (6 bases). This CDR3 reads CASSPRDTSGYGYTF. CDR3 bases: TGCGCCAGCAGCCCGAGGGACACTTCAGGGTATGGCTACACCTTC.